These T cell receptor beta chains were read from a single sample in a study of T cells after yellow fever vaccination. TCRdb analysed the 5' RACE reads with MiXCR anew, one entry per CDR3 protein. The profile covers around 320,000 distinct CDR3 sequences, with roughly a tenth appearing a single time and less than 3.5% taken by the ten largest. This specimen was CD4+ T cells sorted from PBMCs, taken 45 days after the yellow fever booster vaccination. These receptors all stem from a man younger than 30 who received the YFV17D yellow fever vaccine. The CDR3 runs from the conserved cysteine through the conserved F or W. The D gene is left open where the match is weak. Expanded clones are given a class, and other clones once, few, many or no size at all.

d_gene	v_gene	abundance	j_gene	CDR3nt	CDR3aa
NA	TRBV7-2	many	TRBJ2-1	TGTGCCAGCAGCTTAACCAGGGGGGCAGACAATGAGCAGTTCTTC	CASSLTRGADNEQFF
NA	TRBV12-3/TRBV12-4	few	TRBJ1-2	TGTGCCAGCAGTTTAGGGGCAGGCTACACCTTC	CASSLGAGYTF
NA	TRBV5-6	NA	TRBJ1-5	TGTGCCAGCAGCAAGCAGGGAAGGCAGCCCCAGCATTTT	CASSKQGRQPQHF
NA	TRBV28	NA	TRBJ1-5	TGTGCCAGCAGTTTTGTTATTAGCAATCAGCCCCAGCATTTT	CASSFVISNQPQHF
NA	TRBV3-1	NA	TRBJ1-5	TGTGCCAGCAGCCAAGATCAGAATCAGCCCCAGCATTTT	CASSQDQNQPQHF
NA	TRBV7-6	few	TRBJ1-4	TGTGCCAGCAGCCCCCAGCCCAGGGGCGGGGGTGAAAAACTGTTTTTT	CASSPQPRGGGEKLFF
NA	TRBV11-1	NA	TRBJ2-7	TGTGCCAGCAGCGCAGGAGTCCGGGGAAGAGGATCCTACGAGCAGTACTTC	CASSAGVRGRGSYEQYF
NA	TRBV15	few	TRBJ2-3	TGTGCCACCAGCAGAGATATGGGTTTGACAGATACGCAGTATTTT	CATSRDMGLTDTQYF
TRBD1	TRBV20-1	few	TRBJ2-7	TGCAGTGCTATGCGGACAGGGGGCGTTCCGTACTTC	CSAMRTGGVPYF
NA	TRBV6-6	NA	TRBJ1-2	TGTGCCAGCATGGTACCCCCTTGGGGAGCGAATGGCTACACCTTC	CASMVPPWGANGYTF
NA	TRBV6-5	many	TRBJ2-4	TGTGCCAGCAGTCCCCGGGCCACCGGGAAAAACATTCAGTACTTC	CASSPRATGKNIQYF
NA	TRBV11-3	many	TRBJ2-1	TGTGCCAGCAGCTCTTATGGGGGCAATGAGCAGTTCTTC	CASSSYGGNEQFF
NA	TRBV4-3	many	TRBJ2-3	TGCGCCAGCAGCCAAGATGTCCTAGCAGATACGCAGTATTTT	CASSQDVLADTQYF
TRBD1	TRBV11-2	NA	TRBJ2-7	TGTGCCAGCAGCGGGGACAGGGTCGAGCAGTACTTC	CASSGDRVEQYF
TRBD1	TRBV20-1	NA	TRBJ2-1	TGCAGTGCTAACAACCGCCGGGACAGCCACAATGAGCAGTTCTTC	CSANNRRDSHNEQFF
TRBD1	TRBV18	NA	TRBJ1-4	TGTGCCAGCTCACCCAGGACAGGGGAGGGTGAAAAACTGTTTTTT	CASSPRTGEGEKLFF
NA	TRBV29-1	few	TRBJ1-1	TGCAGCGTTGAACGGAGATTGAACACTGAAGCTTTCTTT	CSVERRLNTEAFF
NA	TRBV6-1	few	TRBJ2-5	TGTGCCAGCAGCGTCGAGGGAGGGACCCAGTACTTC	CASSVEGGTQYF
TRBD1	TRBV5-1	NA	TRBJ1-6	TGCGCCAGCAGCGACTGGGACAGAAATAATTCACCCCTCCACTTT	CASSDWDRNNSPLHF
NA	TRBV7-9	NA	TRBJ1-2	TGTGCCAGCAGCCCCGAGGGGGGGAACTATGGCTACACCTTC	CASSPEGGNYGYTF
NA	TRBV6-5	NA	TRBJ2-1	TGTGCCAGCAGAGGGGGCCATCGGGGGGGCCGCAATGAGCAGTTCTTC	CASRGGHRGGRNEQFF
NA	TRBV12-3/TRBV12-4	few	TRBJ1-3	TGTGCCAGCAGTTTAGCGTTCTCTGGAAACACCATATATTTT	CASSLAFSGNTIYF
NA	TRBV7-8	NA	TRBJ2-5	TGTGCCAGCAGCTTATTCGTCCAAGAGACCCAGTACTTC	CASSLFVQETQYF
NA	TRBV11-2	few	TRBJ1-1	TGTGCCAGCAGCTTTAGGGGACAGAACACTGAAGCTTTCTTT	CASSFRGQNTEAFF
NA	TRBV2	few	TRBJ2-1	TGTGCCAGCAGTGCCGCTCCTAGCTCCTACAATGAGCAGTTCTTC	CASSAAPSSYNEQFF
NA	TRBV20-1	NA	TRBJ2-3	TGCAGTGCATTCTTAGATACGCAGTATTTT	CSAFLDTQYF
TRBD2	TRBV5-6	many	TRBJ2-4	TGTGCCAGCAGCTACCCACTGGGGGGGAACATTCAGTACTTC	CASSYPLGGNIQYF
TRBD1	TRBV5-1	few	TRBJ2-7	TGCGCCAGCAGCTGGAATCCGGGACAGGCTTACGAGCAGTACTTC	CASSWNPGQAYEQYF
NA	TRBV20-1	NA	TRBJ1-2	TGCAGTGCTTGGACAGACGGCGCGATCTATGGCTACACCTTC	CSAWTDGAIYGYTF
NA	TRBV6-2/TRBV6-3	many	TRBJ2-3	TGTGCCAGCAGTACGCGGGCTGAAAGGACAGATACGCAGTATTTT	CASSTRAERTDTQYF
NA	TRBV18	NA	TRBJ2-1	TGTGCCAGCTCACCAAGGGGTTGGGATGAGCAGTTCTTC	CASSPRGWDEQFF
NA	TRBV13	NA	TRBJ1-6	TGTGCCAGCAGCTTCCGGAGGAGAACACATAATTCACCCCTCCACTTT	CASSFRRRTHNSPLHF
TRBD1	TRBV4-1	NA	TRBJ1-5	TGCGCCAGCAGCCAGGACAGGTTCAATCAGCCCCAGCATTTT	CASSQDRFNQPQHF
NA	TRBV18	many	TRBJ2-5	TGTGCCAGCTCTCCAGGGGCAGGGCAAGAGACCCAGTACTTC	CASSPGAGQETQYF
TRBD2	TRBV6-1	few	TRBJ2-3	TGTGCCAGCAGTGTTAGCGGGGGAGGAGATACGCAGTATTTT	CASSVSGGGDTQYF
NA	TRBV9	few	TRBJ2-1	TGTGCCAGCAGCGTAGATAAGGATCATGAGCAGTTCTTC	CASSVDKDHEQFF
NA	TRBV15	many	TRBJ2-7	TGTGCCACCAGCGACTACGTCAGGGACGGGGCTTCCTACGAGCAGTACTTC	CATSDYVRDGASYEQYF
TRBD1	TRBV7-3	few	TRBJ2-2	TGTGCCAGCAGCGCAAGACAGGGTCGAGAGCTGTTTTTT	CASSARQGRELFF
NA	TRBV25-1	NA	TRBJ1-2	TGTGCCAGCAGTGATAATTGGCAATCAGCTTACTATGGCTACACCTTC	CASSDNWQSAYYGYTF
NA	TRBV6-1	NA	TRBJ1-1	TGTGCCAGCAAGCGGCAGATGAACACTGAAGCTTTCTTT	CASKRQMNTEAFF